This is a list of T cell receptor beta chains from one sample in a study of blood T cell repertoires in COVID-19. TCRdb's copy holds only in-frame clones and misses some; the assay was immunoSEQ multiplex PCR. The sample contains almost 500,000 clones, about nine tenths of which appear only once. The sequencing sample was made of PBMCs or T cells enriched from blood (not recorded which). Receptors originate from a woman in her sixties who had recovered from COVID-19. The CDR3 runs from the conserved cysteine through the conserved F or W. The D gene is left open where the match is weak. Only part of the rows carry a size: once, few, many, or a class if the clone is expanded.

j_gene: TRBJ1-2; abundance: .; d_gene: .; v_gene: TRBV28; CDR3nt: TGTGCCAGCAGTCCCGAGGTCTATGGCTACACCTTC; CDR3aa: CASSPEVYGYTF
j_gene: TRBJ1-2; abundance: .; d_gene: TRBD1; v_gene: TRBV3-1/TRBV3-2; CDR3nt: TGTGCCAGCAGCCAAGATCTCCAGGGGGCTAACTATGGCTACACCTTC; CDR3aa: CASSQDLQGANYGYTF
j_gene: TRBJ1-2; abundance: once; d_gene: .; v_gene: TRBV19; CDR3nt: TGTGCCAGTAGTACCCGCTATGGCTACACCTTC; CDR3aa: CASSTRYGYTF
j_gene: TRBJ1-1; abundance: few; d_gene: .; v_gene: TRBV3-1/TRBV3-2; CDR3nt: TGTGCCAGCAGCCAAGGACAGGATGAAGCTTTCTTT; CDR3aa: CASSQGQDEAFF
j_gene: TRBJ1-1; abundance: .; d_gene: .; v_gene: TRBV2; CDR3nt: TGTGCCAGCAGGGGGGCGAACACTGAAGCTTTCTTT; CDR3aa: CASRGANTEAFF
j_gene: TRBJ1-4; abundance: .; d_gene: .; v_gene: TRBV28; CDR3nt: TGTGCCAGCAGTTTCACAGGCGCAACTAATGAAAAACTGTTTTTT; CDR3aa: CASSFTGATNEKLFF
j_gene: TRBJ2-3; abundance: .; d_gene: TRBD1; v_gene: TRBV24-1; CDR3nt: TGTGCCACCAGTGAAGGGGACAGCCGTTCTACAGATACGCAGTATTTT; CDR3aa: CATSEGDSRSTDTQYF
j_gene: TRBJ2-5; abundance: .; d_gene: .; v_gene: TRBV12-5; CDR3nt: TGTGCTAGTGGCTTGACCCCCGGGACTCCGAAAGAGACCCAGTACTTC; CDR3aa: CASGLTPGTPKETQYF
j_gene: TRBJ2-7; abundance: .; d_gene: .; v_gene: TRBV5-6; CDR3nt: TGTGCCAGCAGCTTTGGACAGGGCGGGGGAGAGCAGTACTTC; CDR3aa: CASSFGQGGGEQYF
j_gene: TRBJ1-5; abundance: few; d_gene: .; v_gene: TRBV4-1; CDR3nt: TGCGCCAGCAGCCACGAACAGGGAGCTAGCAATCAGCCCCAGCATTTT; CDR3aa: CASSHEQGASNQPQHF
j_gene: TRBJ2-1; abundance: .; d_gene: TRBD1; v_gene: TRBV19; CDR3nt: TGTGCCAGCCACAGGGGGACAGGGGGCCCCAATGAGCAGTTCTTC; CDR3aa: CASHRGTGGPNEQFF
j_gene: TRBJ1-4; abundance: .; d_gene: .; v_gene: TRBV12-3/TRBV12-4; CDR3nt: TGTGCCAGCAGTTTTCTTGAAAAACTGTTTTTT; CDR3aa: CASSFLEKLFF
j_gene: TRBJ1-3; abundance: .; d_gene: .; v_gene: TRBV4-1; CDR3nt: TGCGCCAGCAGCCAAGGCGACAGAATCCTCTCTGGAAACACCATATATTTT; CDR3aa: CASSQGDRILSGNTIYF
j_gene: TRBJ2-7; abundance: few; d_gene: .; v_gene: TRBV2; CDR3nt: TGTGCCAGCAGGAGCCGTCCAGGACTGGGCCACTACGAGCAGTACTTC; CDR3aa: CASRSRPGLGHYEQYF
j_gene: TRBJ1-6; abundance: .; d_gene: .; v_gene: TRBV2; CDR3nt: TGTGCCAGCAGCCCTACAGGGAACTATAATTCACCCCTCCACTTT; CDR3aa: CASSPTGNYNSPLHF
j_gene: TRBJ2-7; abundance: .; d_gene: TRBD2; v_gene: TRBV5-4; CDR3nt: TGTGCCAGCAGCGACGAAAAGCGGGAGGGTTTGGAAGAGCAGTACTTC; CDR3aa: CASSDEKREGLEEQYF
j_gene: TRBJ2-7; abundance: .; d_gene: .; v_gene: TRBV4-1; CDR3nt: TGCGCCAGCAGCCAAGGGAGTTGGGACGAGCAGTACTTC; CDR3aa: CASSQGSWDEQYF
j_gene: TRBJ2-7; abundance: .; d_gene: TRBD2; v_gene: TRBV7-9; CDR3nt: TGTGCCAGCGTCCTAATCAGGGAGGGTAGCGAGCAGTACTTC; CDR3aa: CASVLIREGSEQYF
j_gene: TRBJ1-5; abundance: .; d_gene: .; v_gene: TRBV2; CDR3nt: TGTGCCAGCAGTGGGACAGACCCTCAGCCCCAGCATTTT; CDR3aa: CASSGTDPQPQHF
j_gene: TRBJ2-5; abundance: .; d_gene: TRBD2; v_gene: TRBV4-1; CDR3nt: TGCGCCAGCAGCCAAGTTCAAGAGCGGGAACAAGAGACCCAGTACTTC; CDR3aa: CASSQVQEREQETQYF
j_gene: TRBJ1-3; abundance: few; d_gene: TRBD1; v_gene: TRBV2; CDR3nt: TGTGCCAGCCGGGCAGGGGGAGCTGGAAACACCATATATTTT; CDR3aa: CASRAGGAGNTIYF
j_gene: TRBJ2-1; abundance: .; d_gene: TRBD1; v_gene: TRBV30; CDR3nt: TGTGCCTGGAGTGTACAGGGGGCCCCTGGGCAGTTCTTC; CDR3aa: CAWSVQGAPGQFF
j_gene: TRBJ2-5; abundance: once; d_gene: TRBD2; v_gene: TRBV19; CDR3nt: TGTGCCAGTAGTATCGGACTAGCGTGGGAGACCCAGTACTTC; CDR3aa: CASSIGLAWETQYF
j_gene: TRBJ1-5; abundance: .; d_gene: TRBD1; v_gene: TRBV19; CDR3nt: TGTGCCAGTACCGACAGGGGGGCTAATCAGCCCCAGCATTTT; CDR3aa: CASTDRGANQPQHF
j_gene: TRBJ1-3; abundance: .; d_gene: TRBD1; v_gene: TRBV11-3; CDR3nt: TGTGCCAGCAGCTTAAATGGGGACAGAGACACCATATATTTT; CDR3aa: CASSLNGDRDTIYF
j_gene: TRBJ1-1; abundance: .; d_gene: .; v_gene: TRBV18; CDR3nt: TGTGCCAGCTCATCGACTGAAGCGAACACTGAAGCTTTCTTT; CDR3aa: CASSSTEANTEAFF
j_gene: TRBJ2-2; abundance: .; d_gene: .; v_gene: TRBV7-2; CDR3nt: TGTGCCAGCAGCACCAGACAGATCGGGGAGCTGTTTTTT; CDR3aa: CASSTRQIGELFF
j_gene: TRBJ2-5; abundance: .; d_gene: TRBD1; v_gene: TRBV5-6; CDR3nt: TGTGCCAGCAGTCACCGGGACAGGGAAAAAGAGACCCAGTACTTC; CDR3aa: CASSHRDREKETQYF